This T cell receptor beta chain was identified during a study of T-cell memory formation after mild COVID-19. About the research overall: TCR clusters were largely donor specific. Study-wide findings and caveats: Day 15 to 85 contracting clones showed balanced CD4/CD8; later expanders leaned CD4+. The study found contracting CD4+ clones mainly in CM and EM and contracting CD8+ clones in EMRA.

With constant-segment primers, 5'RACE yielded cDNA libraries of TCR alpha and TCR beta that carried sample barcodes and UMIs. TCRdb independently ran MiXCR on the 5' RACE reads; one entry per CDR3 protein. Here the sample spans a few hundred thousand distinct CDR3 sequences, roughly 15% being singletons. This clonotype was detected many times. The antigen is not known. V lost 8 bases and J lost 0; bases outside the gene matches: 8. The CDR3 totals 15 residues. The rearrangement joins TRBV12-3 or TRBV12-4 to TRBJ2-3; 7 nucleotides agree with TRBD2. Sequencing was performed on PBMCs or a T cell subset sorted from them (not recorded which). This clonotype was sampled from a man younger than 30 who had mild COVID-19 (a few samples of this study predate the infection). Cell type and time point are not known. The CDR3 sequence is CASGEDSGSTDTQYF. In DNA form, the CDR3 reads TGTGCCAGCGGGGAAGATAGCGGGAGCACAGATACGCAGTATTTT.